This entry lists 25 T cell receptor beta chains sequenced from one sample in a study of monozygotic twins with inflammatory bowel disease. Using the 5' RACE reads, TCRdb records one entry per CDR3 protein without DNA. The record lists fewer than 350,000 distinct CDR3 sequences, of which the ten most abundant hold around 2%. The sample consisted of blood. Every receptor here comes from a human donor with ulcerative colitis or Crohn's disease, or a healthy co-twin of an affected twin (not recorded which).

The chain links TRBV5-1 to TRBJ2-5. The CDR3 extends over 14 amino acids. Germline CDR1 SGHRS, CDR2 YFSETQ. CDR3 sequence reads: CASSSGDYQETQYF. The whole variable domain, remainder taken from reference TRBV5-1 and TRBJ2-5, is KAGVTQTPRYLIKTRGQQVTLSCSPISGHRSVSWYQQTPGQGLQFLFEYFSETQRNKGNFPGRFSGRQFSNSRSEMNVSTLELGDSALYLCASSSGDYQETQYFGPGTRLLVL.

The chain joins TRBV29-1 to TRBJ2-3. The germline CDR1 and CDR2 sequences are SQVTM and ANQGSEA. The length of the CDR3 is 15 residues. The CDR3 sequence is CSVVSAKSSTDTQYF.

The chain combines TRBV10-3 with TRBJ1-3. Germline V lookup: CDR1 ENHRY, CDR2 SYGVKD. The CDR3 runs 15 residues. The CDR3 sequence: CAISDTLRPGNTIYF.

The chain links TRBV25-1 to TRBJ2-1; TCRdb gives TRBD2 as the D gene, but with no DNA this cannot be confirmed. The CDR3 length is 15 residues. The germline V gene has CDR1 MGHDK and CDR2 SYGVNS. Here the CDR3 reads CASSKSGGRSNEQFF.

The chain couples TRBV7-8 to TRBJ2-3; TCRdb lists TRBD1, though no DNA is available to test this call. The length of the CDR3 is 16 residues. The germline V gene encodes CDR1 SGHVS and CDR2 FQNEAQ. Here the CDR3 reads CASSPWTGKGTDTQYF.

The genes are TRBV18 and TRBJ2-3; absent DNA, TCRdb's TRBD1 call cannot be checked. The germline CDR1 and CDR2 sequences are KGHSH and LQKENI. CDR3 size: 17 residues. The CDR3 loop is CASSPRKGQGSTDTQYF.

The rearrangement joins TRBV7-2 to TRBJ1-2; TCRdb proposes TRBD1, but this gene call is untestable without DNA. The CDR3 extends over 15 amino acids. The germline CDR1 and CDR2 sequences are SGHTA and FQGNSA. CDR3 residues: CASSLASGRDYGYTF.

The rearrangement joins TRBV7-9 to TRBJ1-6. This CDR3 spans 12 amino acids. Germline V gene sequence: CDR1 SEHNR, CDR2 FQNEAQ (reference sequence). CDR3: CASSAGNSPLHF.

V is TRBV30 and J is TRBJ2-5; absent DNA, TCRdb's TRBD2 call cannot be checked. The CDR3 length is 16 residues. From germline, CDR1 is GTSNPN and CDR2 SVGIG (reference sequence). CDR3: CAWATGGGALQETQYF. The whole variable domain, filled in from reference TRBV30 and TRBJ2-5, reads SQTIHQWPATLVQPVGSPLSLECTVEGTSNPNLYWYRQAAGRGLQLLFYSVGIGQISSEVPQNLSASRPQDRQFILSSKKLLLSDSGFYLCAWATGGGALQETQYFGPGTRLLVL.

The chain combines TRBV6-1 with TRBJ1-4. Looked up from germline, CDR1 is MNHNS and CDR2 is SASEGT. The CDR3 extends over 15 amino acids. CDR3 loop: CASSEAEGTAKRLFF.

The CDR3 protein is CASSLPGMGYTF. The chain combines TRBV28 with TRBJ1-2. Germline CDR1 reads MDHEN; CDR2 reads SYDVKM. The CDR3 spans 12 residues.

V is TRBV7-2 and J is TRBJ2-7; TCRdb picks TRBD2, but there is no DNA to check that call. Per the germline V gene, CDR1 is SGHTA and CDR2 is FQGNSA. The CDR3 length is 17 residues. The CDR3 sequence: CASSPARSGLSTIGQYF.

The chain employs TRBV5-6 and TRBJ1-1; the TCRdb D gene call, TRBD1, has no DNA to confirm it. The CDR3 contains 14 residues. The germline V gene has CDR1 SGHDT and CDR2 YYEEEE. CDR3 residues: CASSPGQGDTEAFF.

J is TRBJ2-7 and V is TRBV5-5; TCRdb's D call, TRBD1, is unchecked because there is no DNA. The CDR3 is made up of 14 amino acids. Germline loops: CDR1 SGHKS, CDR2 YYEKEE (reference sequence). The CDR3 reads CASSFTRGAHEQYF.

J is TRBJ1-5 and V is TRBV2; no DNA is available, so the TRBD1 call from TCRdb remains unchecked. The CDR3 is 14 residues long. Germline assignment: CDR1 SNHLY and CDR2 FYNNEI. The CDR3 spells CASSGTDSNQPQHF.

V and J are TRBV3-1 and TRBJ1-6. CDR3 length: 14 amino acids. The germline V gene encodes CDR1 LGHDT and CDR2 YNNKEL (reference sequence). CDR3 sequence: CASSRAANNSPLHF.

V gene TRBV19 combines with J gene TRBJ2-7. Germline V gene data show CDR1 as LNHDA and CDR2 as SQIVND (reference sequence). The CDR3 is 14 residues long. CDR3 residues: CASSTRTDSYEQYF.

V usage is TRBV20-1 and J usage is TRBJ1-2. Germline V gives CDR1 DFQATT, CDR2 SNEGSKA (reference sequence). The CDR3 contains 13 residues. CDR3 sequence: CSARQRPNYGYTF.

CDR3 residues: CSARPGTSGTVGELFF. The chain is built from TRBV20-1 and TRBJ2-2; TCRdb selects TRBD2, and the lack of DNA leaves this call unchecked. Germline loops: CDR1 DFQATT, CDR2 SNEGSKA (reference sequence). The CDR3 has 16 residues.

The chain recombines TRBV7-2 with TRBJ1-6. The CDR3 covers 13 residues. Per the germline V gene, CDR1 is SGHTA and CDR2 is FQGNSA. CDR3 sequence reads: CASSLGGGNPLHF.

The chain's CDR3 is CASSQGDRGWELFF. The chain combines TRBV4-1 with TRBJ2-2; TCRdb picks TRBD1, but there is no DNA to check that call. The CDR3 sequence is 14 residues long. From germline, CDR1 is MGHRA and CDR2 YSYEKL.

V is TRBV20-1 and J is TRBJ2-7; there is no DNA to check the TCRdb D call of TRBD2. This CDR3 is built from 14 residues. Germline V gene lookup returns CDR1 DFQATT and CDR2 SNEGSKA (reference sequence). The CDR3: CSARETRISYEQYF.

This rearrangement joins TRBV2 to TRBJ2-7. Germline CDR1 SNHLY, CDR2 FYNNEI. This CDR3 is 11 amino acids long. The CDR3 protein is CASSEEYEQYF.

This chain uses TRBV9 with TRBJ2-3; TCRdb's D call of TRBD2 is untestable without DNA. Germline CDR1 reads SGDLS; CDR2 reads YYNGEE. This CDR3 region has 17 residues. The CDR3 region is CASSHPQAGGPSDTQYF.

The gene calls are TRBV7-2 and TRBJ1-2; TCRdb names TRBD1, which stays unverified in the absence of DNA. Germline V lookup: CDR1 SGHTA, CDR2 FQGNSA. The CDR3 has 15 residues. This CDR3 reads CASSLEPGEHYGYTF. The full variable domain, completed using reference TRBV7-2 and TRBJ1-2, is GAGVSQSPSNKVTEKGKDVELRCDPISGHTALYWYRQSLGQGLEFLIYFQGNSAPDKSGLPSDRFSAERTGGSVSTLTIQRTQQEDSAVYLCASSLEPGEHYGYTFGSGTRLTVV.